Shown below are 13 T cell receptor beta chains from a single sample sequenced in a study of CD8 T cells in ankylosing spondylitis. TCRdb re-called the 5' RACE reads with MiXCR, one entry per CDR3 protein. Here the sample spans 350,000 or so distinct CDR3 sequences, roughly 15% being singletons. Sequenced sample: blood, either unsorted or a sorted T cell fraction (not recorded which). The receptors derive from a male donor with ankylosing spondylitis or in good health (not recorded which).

The CDR3 nucleotides read TGCGCCAGCAGCTCAACCTACCAAGAGACCCAGTACTTC. Translating it yields CASSSTYQETQYF. This chain links TRBV5-1 with TRBJ2-5; D not certain. Between the trimmed V and J ends, which lost 3 bases and 0 bases, there was a span of 6 bases. This CDR3 spans 13 amino acids. Germline V gives CDR1 SGHRS, CDR2 YFSETQ.

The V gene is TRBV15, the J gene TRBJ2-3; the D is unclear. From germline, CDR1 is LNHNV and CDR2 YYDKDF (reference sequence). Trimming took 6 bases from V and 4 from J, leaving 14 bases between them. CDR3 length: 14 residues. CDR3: CATRKTAGSDTQYF. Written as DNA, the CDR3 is TGTGCCACCAGGAAGACGGCCGGGTCAGATACGCAGTATTTT.

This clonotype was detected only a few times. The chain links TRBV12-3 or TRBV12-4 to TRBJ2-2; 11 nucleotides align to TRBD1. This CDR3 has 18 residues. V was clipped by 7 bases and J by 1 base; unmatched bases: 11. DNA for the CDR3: TGTGCCAGCACCCAGTTTACCGGGACAGGGGGGAACACCGGGGAGCTGTTTTTT. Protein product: CASTQFTGTGGNTGELFF.

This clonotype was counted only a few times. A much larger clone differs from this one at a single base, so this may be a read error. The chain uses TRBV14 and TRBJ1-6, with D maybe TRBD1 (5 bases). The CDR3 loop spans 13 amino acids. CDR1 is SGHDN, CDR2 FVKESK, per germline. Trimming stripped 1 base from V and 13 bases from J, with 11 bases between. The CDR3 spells CASSQGKGLPLHF. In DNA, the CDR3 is TGTGCCAGCAGCCAAGGCAAGGGACTTCCCCTCCACTTT.

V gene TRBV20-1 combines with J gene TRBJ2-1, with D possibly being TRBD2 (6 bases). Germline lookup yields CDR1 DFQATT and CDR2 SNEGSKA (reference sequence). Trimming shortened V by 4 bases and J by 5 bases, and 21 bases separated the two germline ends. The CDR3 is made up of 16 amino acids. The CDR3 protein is CSATLEGGATNNEQFF. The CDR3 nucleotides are TGCAGTGCTACCCTCGAGGGAGGCGCGACCAACAATGAGCAGTTCTTC.

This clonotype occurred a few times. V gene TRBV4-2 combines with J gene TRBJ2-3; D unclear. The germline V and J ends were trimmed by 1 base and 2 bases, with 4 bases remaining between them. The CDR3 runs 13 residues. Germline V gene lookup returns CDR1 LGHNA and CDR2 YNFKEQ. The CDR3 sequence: CASSQGPTDTQYF. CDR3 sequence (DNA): TGTGCCAGCAGCCAAGGCCCCACAGATACGCAGTATTTT.

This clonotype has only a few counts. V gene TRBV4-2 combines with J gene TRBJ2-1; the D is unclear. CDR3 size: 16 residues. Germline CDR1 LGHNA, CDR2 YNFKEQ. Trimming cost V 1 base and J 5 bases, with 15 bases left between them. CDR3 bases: TGTGCCAGCAGCCAAGTCAGTCCCCAGGCCCACAATGAGCAGTTCTTC. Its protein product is CASSQVSPQAHNEQFF.

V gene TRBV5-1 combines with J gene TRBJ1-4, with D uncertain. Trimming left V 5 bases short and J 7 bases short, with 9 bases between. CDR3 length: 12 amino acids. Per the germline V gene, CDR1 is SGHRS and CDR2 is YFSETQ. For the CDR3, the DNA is TGCGCCAGCAGAGACCAGAGTGAAAAACTGTTTTTT. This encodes CASRDQSEKLFF.

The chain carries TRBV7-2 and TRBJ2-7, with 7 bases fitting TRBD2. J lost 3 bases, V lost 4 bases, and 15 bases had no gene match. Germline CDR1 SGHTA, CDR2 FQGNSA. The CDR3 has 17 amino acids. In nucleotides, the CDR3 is TGTGCCAGCAGCTCGTCAGTCGGGGGGAGGTATCTCTACGAGCAGTACTTC. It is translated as CASSSSVGGRYLYEQYF.

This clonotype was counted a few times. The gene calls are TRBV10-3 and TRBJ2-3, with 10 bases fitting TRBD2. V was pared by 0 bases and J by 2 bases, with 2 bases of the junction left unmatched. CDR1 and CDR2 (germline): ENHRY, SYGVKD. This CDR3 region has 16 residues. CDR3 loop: CAISESGTSATDTQYF. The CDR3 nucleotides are TGTGCCATCAGTGAGTCCGGGACTAGCGCCACAGATACGCAGTATTTT.

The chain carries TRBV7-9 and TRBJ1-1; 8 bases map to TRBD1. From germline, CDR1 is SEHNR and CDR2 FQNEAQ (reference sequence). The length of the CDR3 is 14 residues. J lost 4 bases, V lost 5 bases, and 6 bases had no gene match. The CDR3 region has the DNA TGTGCCAGCAGCCATGGACAGGGATCCACTGAAGCTTTCTTT. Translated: CASSHGQGSTEAFF.

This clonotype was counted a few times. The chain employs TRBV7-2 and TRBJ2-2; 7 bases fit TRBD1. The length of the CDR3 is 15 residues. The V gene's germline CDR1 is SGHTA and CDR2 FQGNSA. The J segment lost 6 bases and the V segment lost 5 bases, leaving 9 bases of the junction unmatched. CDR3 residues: CASSSKDRAAGELFF. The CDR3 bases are TGTGCCAGCAGCAGCAAAGACAGGGCTGCCGGGGAGCTGTTTTTT. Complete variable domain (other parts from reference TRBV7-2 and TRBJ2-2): GAGVSQSPSNKVTEKGKDVELRCDPISGHTALYWYRQSLGQGLEFLIYFQGNSAPDKSGLPSDRFSAERTGGSVSTLTIQRTQQEDSAVYLCASSSKDRAAGELFFGEGSRLTVL.

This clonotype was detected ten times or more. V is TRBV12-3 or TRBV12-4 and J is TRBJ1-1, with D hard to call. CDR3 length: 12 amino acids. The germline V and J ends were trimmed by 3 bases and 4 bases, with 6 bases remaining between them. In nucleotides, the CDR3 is TGTGCCAGCAGTTTGGGAGCCACTGAAGCTTTCTTT. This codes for CASSLGATEAFF.